Listed below are T cell receptor beta chains from one sample, sequenced in a study of T cell changes during pregnancy in multiple sclerosis. This table comes from immunoSEQ multiplex PCR, and its TCRdb copy is limited to in-frame clones, with some not included. The sample records 100,000 to 140,000 clones, roughly 92% being singletons. The material sequenced was peripheral blood, taken in the third trimester of pregnancy. The receptors here all came from a female donor in good health, enrolled as a control in a pregnancy study. Both conserved end residues are part of each CDR3. A D gene is named only where the DNA matches it firmly. Not all rows give a size; the values are once, few, many and, for expanded clones, a class.

d_gene,v_gene,j_gene,abundance,CDR3nt,CDR3aa
NA,TRBV19,TRBJ1-5,NA,TGTGCCAGTAGTATATCCGGGTATCAGCCCCAGCATTTT,CASSISGYQPQHF
NA,TRBV25-1,TRBJ1-1,NA,TGTGCCAGCAGTCTGACAGCAAACACTGAAGCTTTCTTT,CASSLTANTEAFF
TRBD2,TRBV25-1,TRBJ2-2,once,TGTGCCAGCGTCGGGCTAGCGGGGATCGGGGAGCTGTTTTTT,CASVGLAGIGELFF
NA,TRBV5-4,TRBJ2-7,once,TGTGCCAGCAGCTCCGGTCAATCCTACGAGCAGTACTTC,CASSSGQSYEQYF
TRBD1,TRBV7-2,TRBJ1-5,NA,TGTGCCAGCAGTCCGGACAGGGGGAATCAGCCCCAGCATTTT,CASSPDRGNQPQHF
TRBD1,TRBV10-3,TRBJ2-7,NA,TGTGCCATCAGGGACAGGAGTACCTACGAGCAGTACTTC,CAIRDRSTYEQYF
NA,TRBV7-9,TRBJ1-4,NA,TGTGCCAGCAGCTTAGACCAGGGATGGAGTGAAAAACTGTTTTTT,CASSLDQGWSEKLFF
TRBD1,TRBV5-1,TRBJ2-7,NA,TGCGCCAGCAGCGCCGGACAGGGGGCTTACGAGCAGTACTTC,CASSAGQGAYEQYF
NA,TRBV11-3,TRBJ1-6,once,TGTGCCAGCAGCCCGACTCGTGGCCGGCCGGATTCACCCCTCCACTTT,CASSPTRGRPDSPLHF
NA,TRBV18,TRBJ2-4,NA,TGTGCCAGCTCGTCGGACAGCACTTTTCAGTACTTC,CASSSDSTFQYF
TRBD1,TRBV4-3,TRBJ1-1,NA,TGCGCCAGCAGCCAAGAGGGGGACAGGGTGGCGGCTTTCTTT,CASSQEGDRVAAFF
NA,TRBV5-8,TRBJ1-5,NA,TGTGCCAGCAGCTTGGCGGGGGAACCAAATCAGCCCCAGCATTTT,CASSLAGEPNQPQHF
NA,TRBV5-1,TRBJ2-3,NA,TGCGCCAGCAGCTTGGGAGGGGGGGCTGCAGATACGCAGTATTTT,CASSLGGGAADTQYF
TRBD1,TRBV5-6,TRBJ1-1,NA,TGTGCCAGCAGCTACTATCGGGGACAGCTAAACACTGAAGCTTTCTTT,CASSYYRGQLNTEAFF
TRBD2,TRBV6-1,TRBJ2-3,NA,TGTGCCAGCAGTGCCGGCCCCGGGGGGGCGGAGGATACGCAGTATTTT,CASSAGPGGAEDTQYF
TRBD1,TRBV18,TRBJ1-3,NA,TGTGCCAGCTCACCTATAGGACAGGTCCCCTCTGGAAACACCATATATTTT,CASSPIGQVPSGNTIYF
NA,TRBV19,TRBJ1-1,once,TGTGCCAGTAGTATCTATTCAGGGATGGTGAACACTGAAGCTTTCTTT,CASSIYSGMVNTEAFF
TRBD2,TRBV18,TRBJ2-3,NA,TGTGCCAGCTCACCGGAACTGACTAGCTCCGGGTTGGGTACGCAGTATTTT,CASSPELTSSGLGTQYF